These T cell receptor beta chains were read from a single sample in a study of siplizumab effects on memory and regulatory T cells. Some clones are missing from TCRdb's copy, which holds only in-frame ones; the method was immunoSEQ multiplex PCR. The sample includes roughly 3,500 clones, about 54% of them seen just once. These TCRs' antigens remain unknown. The sequenced sample was CFSE-low (dividing) CD8+ T cells sorted from an allogeneic mixed lymphocyte reaction. The receptors here all came from a human donor in good health; the cells came from an allogeneic mixed lymphocyte reaction. Some clones in this sample may be carry-over from other donors' samples. Each CDR3 is given with its conserved first and last residue. D genes are given only for firm matches.

J	D	V	CDR3
TRBJ2-5	TRBD1	TRBV15	CATSRAGQGARETQYF
TRBJ2-1	TRBD2	TRBV7-9	CASSPILAGGHNEQFF
TRBJ2-7	-	TRBV19	CASSTGNGQYF
TRBJ1-1	-	TRBV5-4	CASSPPEATEAFF
TRBJ2-5	TRBD2	TRBV27	CASSHLAGGLQETQYF
TRBJ2-7	TRBD2	TRBV14	CASSQVSGSAYEQYF
TRBJ1-1	-	TRBV11-2	CASSSYTAEAFF
TRBJ2-7	TRBD2	TRBV18	CASTSGRAWEQYF
TRBJ2-1	-	TRBV19	CASSIPPDEQFF
TRBJ2-2	-	TRBV7-8	CASSLGLSNTGELFF
TRBJ2-5	-	TRBV7-5	CASSGPPIQETQYF
TRBJ2-7	-	TRBV5-1	CASSFFGLSYEQYF
TRBJ2-7	-	TRBV10-3	CASLTGMNSYEQYF
TRBJ2-1	-	TRBV19	CASSISGASSYNEQFF
TRBJ2-3	TRBD1	TRBV6-4	CASSAIEGQGAPDTQYF
TRBJ2-7	TRBD2	TRBV29-1	CSVAAGEYEQYF
TRBJ2-3	TRBD2	TRBV6-5	CASSYGTRGDTQYF
TRBJ1-1	-	TRBV19	CASSQLPGHRNTEAFF
TRBJ1-2	TRBD1	TRBV6-5	CASSYSWTGDAYGYTF
TRBJ2-2	-	TRBV30	CAWRGGTGELFF
TRBJ1-1	-	TRBV29-1	CSGGRTNTEAFF
TRBJ2-7	TRBD1	TRBV5-1	CASSWRTGGYEQYF
TRBJ2-7	-	TRBV4-1	CASSQDGVGAYEQYF
TRBJ1-2	-	TRBV27	CASRAANYGYTF
TRBJ2-1	-	TRBV27	CASSLSGNGLNEQFF
TRBJ2-7	-	TRBV5-3	CASRQLRTLPYEQYF
TRBJ2-7	-	TRBV11-2	CASSLQALGTYEQYF
TRBJ2-7	TRBD1	TRBV19	CASSMGQNYEQYF
TRBJ2-7	TRBD1	TRBV6-5	CASSYSIGTVSYEQYF
TRBJ2-3	-	TRBV5-1	CASSLGLGADTQYF
TRBJ2-5	TRBD1	TRBV27	CASSFIPGTGEETQYF
TRBJ1-1	-	TRBV9	CASSPSYGLVEAFF
TRBJ1-1	-	TRBV19	CASSIVRGTEAFF
TRBJ2-7	TRBD1	TRBV4-1	CASSQRQGGEQYF
TRBJ2-7	-	TRBV6-5	CASSYTSSSFEQYF
TRBJ2-7	-	TRBV5-1	CASSYGGGAYEQYF
TRBJ2-1	TRBD2	TRBV29-1	CSAAGGRSYNEQFF
TRBJ1-1	-	TRBV28	CASSLGLGRLNTEAFF
TRBJ1-1	-	TRBV19	CASSIGNTEAFF
TRBJ2-1	-	TRBV6-5	CASSYGLANEQFF
TRBJ2-1	TRBD1	TRBV7-9	CASRQGSGTYNEQFF
TRBJ1-2	-	TRBV7-9	CASSQGSLTNYGYTF
TRBJ2-3	-	TRBV6-6	CASSYLSTRSTDTQYF
TRBJ2-1	-	TRBV27	CASSFGVSYNEQFF
TRBJ2-7	-	TRBV27	CASSLWGGIYEQYF